This TCR beta chain was identified in a study of T-cell memory formation after mild COVID-19. Turning to the study itself: Across donors, TCR clusters were largely donor specific. Overall study findings and caveats: There was a balanced CD4/CD8 profile in clones contracting day 15 to 85, and later expanders leaned CD4+. Certain responding clones were present in pre-infection memory, suggesting participation of cross-reactive memory.

TCRdb reprocessed the 5' RACE reads with MiXCR, giving one entry per CDR3 protein. The sample yields about 400,000 distinct CDR3 sequences, 20% to 25% seen once. This CDR3 comprises 14 residues. Germline lookup yields CDR1 SEHNR and CDR2 FQNEAQ (reference sequence). V gave up 5 bases and J gave up 10 bases; unmatched junction bases: 11. This clonotype has just a few counts. The antigen remains undetermined. The chain is built from TRBV7-9 and TRBJ2-1; 7 bases agree with TRBD1. This TCR came from an adult woman who had mild COVID-19 (a few samples of this study predate the infection). Cell type and time point are not known. The sequenced material came from PBMCs or a T cell subset sorted from them (not recorded which). The CDR3 DNA follows: TGTGCCAGCAGCCACGAGACAGGGTCCCGAGAGCAGTTCTTC. Amino acids: CASSHETGSREQFF. Filled out from reference TRBV7-9 and TRBJ2-1, the complete variable domain reads DTGVSQNPRHKITKRGQNVTFRCDPISEHNRLYWYRQTLGQGPEFLTYFQNEAQLEKSRLLSDRFSAERPKGSFSTLEIQRTEQGDSAMYLCASSHETGSREQFFGPGTRLTVL.